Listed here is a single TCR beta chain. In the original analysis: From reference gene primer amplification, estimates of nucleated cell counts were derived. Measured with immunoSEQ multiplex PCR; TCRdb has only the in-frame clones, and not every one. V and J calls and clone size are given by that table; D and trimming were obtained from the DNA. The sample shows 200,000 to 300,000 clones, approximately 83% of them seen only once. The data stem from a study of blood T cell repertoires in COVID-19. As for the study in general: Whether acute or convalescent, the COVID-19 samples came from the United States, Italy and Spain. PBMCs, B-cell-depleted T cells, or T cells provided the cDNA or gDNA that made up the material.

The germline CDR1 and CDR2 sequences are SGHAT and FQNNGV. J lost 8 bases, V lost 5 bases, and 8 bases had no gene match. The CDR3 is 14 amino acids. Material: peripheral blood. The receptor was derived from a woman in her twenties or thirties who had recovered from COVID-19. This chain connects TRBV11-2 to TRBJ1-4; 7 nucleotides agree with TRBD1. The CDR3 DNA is TGTGCCAGCAGCCAGACAGGGCGAGGCGAAAAACTGTTTTTT. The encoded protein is CASSQTGRGEKLFF. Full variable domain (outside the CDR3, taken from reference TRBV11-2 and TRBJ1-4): EAGVAQSPRYKIIEKRQSVAFWCNPISGHATLYWYQQILGQGPKLLIQFQNNGVVDDSQLPKDRFSAERLKGVDSTLKIQPAKLEDSAVYLCASSQTGRGEKLFFGSGTQLSVL.